A selection of T cell receptor beta chains follows, all from one sample in a study of T cells in Graves' hyperthyroidism and ophthalmopathy. One entry per CDR3 protein results from TCRdb running MiXCR on the multiplex PCR reads. The data show some 580,000 distinct CDR3 sequences, approximately 16% seen once. The sequencing sample was made of blood. The receptors were gathered from a woman aged 40 to 49 with Graves' ophthalmopathy. CDR3s include the opening cysteine and the closing phenylalanine or tryptophan. The D gene is left open where the match is weak. Rows give clone size only sometimes, using once, few, many, or a class for an expanded clone.

v_gene,abundance,d_gene,j_gene,CDR3aa,CDR3nt
TRBV7-8,many,TRBD1,TRBJ2-7,CASSGTGASIYEQYF,TGTGCCAGCAGCGGGACAGGGGCATCGATATACGAGCAGTACTTC
TRBV28,many,TRBD1,TRBJ1-1,CASSTAGTGNTEAFF,TGTGCCAGCAGTACTGCCGGGACAGGGAACACTGAAGCTTTCTTT
TRBV7-9,many,.,TRBJ2-1,CASSLPGANEQFF,TGTGCCAGCAGCTTACCTGGGGCCAATGAGCAGTTCTTC
TRBV30,many,.,TRBJ2-3,CAWRPSRYTQYF,TGTGCCTGGAGGCCCAGTCGGTATACGCAGTATTTT
TRBV9,many,TRBD2,TRBJ2-5,CASSASGGFQETQYF,TGTGCCAGCAGCGCTAGCGGGGGGTTCCAAGAGACCCAGTACTTC
TRBV11-2,.,.,TRBJ1-2,CASSSLGGQATNYGYTF,TGTGCCAGCAGCTCGTTGGGGGGGCAGGCGACTAACTATGGCTACACCTTC
TRBV7-8,few,.,TRBJ1-1,CASSPRDTARTEAFF,TGTGCCAGCAGCCCCCGGGACACGGCGAGGACTGAAGCTTTCTTT
TRBV12-3/TRBV12-4,many,TRBD1,TRBJ2-7,CASSGTVTYEQYF,TGTGCCAGCAGTGGGACAGTAACCTACGAGCAGTACTTC
TRBV5-1,many,TRBD2,TRBJ2-1,CASRGLAIDEQFF,TGCGCCAGCAGGGGACTAGCGATCGATGAGCAGTTCTTC
TRBV11-1,many,.,TRBJ2-1,CASSLAEYNEQFF,TGTGCCAGCAGCTTAGCCGAATACAATGAGCAGTTCTTC
TRBV30,.,.,TRBJ1-1,CAWSVLVGMNTEAFF,TGTGCCTGGAGTGTACTAGTAGGGATGAACACTGAAGCTTTCTTT
TRBV20-1,many,.,TRBJ1-1,CSARGSWNTEAFF,TGCAGTGCTAGGGGCAGTTGGAACACTGAAGCTTTCTTT
TRBV3-1,many,TRBD1,TRBJ2-5,CASRMTGSAETQYF,TGTGCCAGCAGGATGACAGGGTCGGCGGAGACCCAGTACTTC
TRBV19,few,.,TRBJ1-3,CASSNAGNTIYF,TGTGCCAGTAGCAACGCTGGAAACACCATATATTTT
TRBV10-1,few,.,TRBJ2-7,CASTRSGLYEQYF,TGCGCCAGCACTAGATCTGGACTCTACGAGCAGTACTTC